This passage covers 6 T cell receptor beta chains from one sample sequenced in a study of cytomegalovirus exposure and HLA in healthy donors. 60 Vbeta and 13 Jbeta primers were used in PCR. Profiled with immunoSEQ multiplex PCR; TCRdb holds only in-frame clones, not every one. Of about 130,000 clones in the sample, over 60% were seen once. Specimen: PBMCs. The receptors were sampled from a human donor in good health.

This clone was recorded only once. V gene TRBV5-6 combines with J gene TRBJ2-7, with 10 bases fitting TRBD1. The length of the CDR3 is 15 residues. Germline V lookup: CDR1 SGHDT, CDR2 YYEEEE. V gave up 0 bases and J gave up 1 base; unmatched junction bases: 1. CDR3 coding DNA: TGTGCCAGCAGCTTGGGGGGACAGGGGTCCTACGAGCAGTACTTC. Its protein is CASSLGGQGSYEQYF.

This clone was observed a handful of times. The gene calls are TRBV5-1 and TRBJ1-6; tentative D call: TRBD1 (5 bases). This CDR3 has 15 residues. The germline V gene encodes CDR1 SGHRS and CDR2 YFSETQ. V lost 0 bases, J lost 8 bases, and 12 bases lay in between. CDR3 DNA: TGCGCCAGCAGCTTGGGCGGGGGAAGGGATTCACCCCTCCACTTT. This translates into CASSLGGGRDSPLHF.

The V gene is TRBV6-6, the J gene TRBJ2-5, with D maybe TRBD1 (7 bases). The J call may not be correct, given that the DNA end is closer to TRBJ2-7. In germline, CDR1 is MNHNY, CDR2 SVGAGI (reference sequence). The CDR3 is made up of 14 amino acids. In nucleotides, the CDR3 is TGTGCCAGCCAGGGCCAGGGGGGATCCTACGAGCAGTACTTC. Its protein is CASQGQGGSYEQYF.

The chain recombines TRBV30 with TRBJ2-5; 7 nucleotides match TRBD1. TRBJ2-7 explains the end of the DNA better; the J call may be wrong. CDR3 length: 13 amino acids. Germline assignment: CDR1 GTSNPN and CDR2 SVGIG (reference sequence). CDR3 coding DNA: TGTGCCTGGAGACCACAGGGGCTAAACGAGCAGTACTTC. It is translated as CAWRPQGLNEQYF.

This clone occurred once. CDR3 DNA sequence: TGTGCCAGTAGTACCCAGACTACAAAAATAGAAGCTTTCTTT. Residues: CASSTQTTKIEAFF. The rearrangement links TRBV19 to TRBJ1-1; D gene unclear. The germline V gene encodes CDR1 LNHDA and CDR2 SQIVND (reference sequence). CDR3 length: 14 amino acids. Trimming stripped 4 bases from V and 8 bases from J, with 17 bases between.

The rearrangement links TRBV28 to TRBJ2-7, with D uncertain. The V gene lost 6 bases and the J gene lost 4 bases, with 13 bases spanning the gap. The CDR3 extends over 13 amino acids. CDR1 and CDR2 (germline): MDHEN, SYDVKM. The chain's CDR3 is CASSSRPGYEQYF. The DNA of the CDR3 is TGTGCCAGCAGCTCTCGTCCGGGTTACGAGCAGTACTTC.